Here is one T cell receptor (beta chain) with its context. What it binds is unknown. PBMCs numbering at least 7 million were isolated per sample. A sample-barcoded 5' primer and a J-beta primer mix were used in a second PCR of about 7 to 12 cycles. TCRdb reanalysed the 5' RACE reads using MiXCR and keeps one entry per CDR3 protein. The sample records roughly 800,000 distinct CDR3 sequences, 55% to 70% being singletons. From germline, CDR1 is SQVTM and CDR2 ANQGSEA. CDR3 size: 15 residues. The source of the sample is a study of blood T cells in healthy people across ages. Study-level results: The long-lived group displayed more naive CD4+ cells, plus higher diversity, than the aged donors did.

This TCR came from a young man in good health. The source material was blood. The chain couples TRBV29-1 to TRBJ2-5, with 10 bases identical to TRBD1. The J call could be wrong; TRBJ2-7 is a better fit for the DNA end. CDR3 loop: CSVEYRDRGDYEQYF. The CDR3, as DNA: TGCAGCGTTGAATACCGGGACAGGGGAGACTACGAGCAGTACTTC.